A single sample is the source of the 14 T cell receptor beta chains below, sequenced in a study of T cells expressing NK-cell markers. TCRdb reprocessed the 5' RACE reads, with one entry per CDR3 protein and no DNA. This table lists about 440,000 distinct CDR3 sequences. Specimen: blood T cells: a sorted CD56 or NKG2C T cell subset, CD4+ or CD8+ T cells, or bulk PBMC T cells (not recorded which). The receptors were sampled from a woman between 18 and 70 years old in good health.

The rearrangement links TRBV5-1 to TRBJ1-6; the TCRdb D gene call, TRBD1, has no DNA to confirm it. The CDR3 length is 13 residues. Germline loops: CDR1 SGHRS, CDR2 YFSETQ. This CDR3 reads CASSRDRGLTLHF. Combining the CDR3 with reference TRBV5-1 and TRBJ1-6 gives the whole variable domain KAGVTQTPRYLIKTRGQQVTLSCSPISGHRSVSWYQQTPGQGLQFLFEYFSETQRNKGNFPGRFSGRQFSNSRSEMNVSTLELGDSALYLCASSRDRGLTLHFGNGTRLTVT.

The gene calls are TRBV5-1 and TRBJ2-3; the TCRdb call, TRBD1, lacks DNA for checking. From germline, CDR1 is SGHRS and CDR2 YFSETQ. This CDR3 region has 16 residues. The CDR3 spells CASSYYGGLGADTQYF.

J is TRBJ2-2 and V is TRBV25-1; TCRdb's D call, TRBD1, is unchecked because there is no DNA. The germline CDR1 and CDR2 sequences are MGHDK and SYGVNS. The CDR3 covers 16 residues. CDR3 residues: CASSHGTGGAPGELFF.

The chain employs TRBV4-3 and TRBJ2-4. The germline gives CDR1 LGHNA, CDR2 YSLEER. The CDR3 runs 14 residues. This CDR3 reads CASSQEFTKNIQYF.

The genes are TRBV14 and TRBJ2-5. Germline V gene data show CDR1 as SGHDN and CDR2 as FVKESK. This CDR3 is 14 amino acids long. The CDR3 is CASSQERFLETQYF.

V is TRBV19 and J is TRBJ2-1. The CDR3 loop spans 14 amino acids. The germline V gene encodes CDR1 LNHDA and CDR2 SQIVND (reference sequence). CDR3 protein: CASSIWVEDNEQFF.

This sequence joins TRBV6-6 and TRBJ1-1. The CDR3 contains 13 residues. Germline V gives CDR1 MNHNY, CDR2 SVGAGI (reference sequence). CDR3: CASSYHMNTEAFF.

V and J are TRBV6-5 and TRBJ2-3. CDR1 is MNHEY, CDR2 SVGAGI, per germline. This CDR3 comprises 17 residues. CDR3 in amino acids: CASSYSVGVGSTDTQYF.

CDR3 protein: CASREGSTNEKLFF. This chain connects TRBV2 to TRBJ1-4. This CDR3 region has 14 residues. From germline, CDR1 is SNHLY and CDR2 FYNNEI.

The chain employs TRBV4-3 and TRBJ2-7. The CDR3 length is 16 residues. Germline V gives CDR1 LGHNA, CDR2 YSLEER. CDR3: CASSQDLAMSSYEQYF.

The chain has TRBV12-3 or TRBV12-4 and TRBJ2-3; the TCRdb call, TRBD1, lacks DNA for checking. CDR3 size: 17 residues. This CDR3 reads CASRATHGTTHPDTQYF.

The gene calls are TRBV7-9 and TRBJ2-1. The CDR3 is 15 amino acids. The germline V gene encodes CDR1 SEHNR and CDR2 FQNEAQ (reference sequence). This CDR3 is CASSLLWDAYNEQFF. Full variable domain (missing parts from reference TRBV7-9 and TRBJ2-1): DTGVSQNPRHKITKRGQNVTFRCDPISEHNRLYWYRQTLGQGPEFLTYFQNEAQLEKSRLLSDRFSAERPKGSFSTLEIQRTEQGDSAMYLCASSLLWDAYNEQFFGPGTRLTVL.

J is TRBJ2-1 and V is TRBV20-1; no DNA is available, so the TRBD1 call from TCRdb remains unchecked. Germline lookup yields CDR1 DFQATT and CDR2 SNEGSKA (reference sequence). There are 12 residues in the CDR3. CDR3 region: CSASRRVNEQFF.

The chain employs TRBV7-9 and TRBJ1-6; as DNA is missing, the TRBD1 call by TCRdb cannot be tested. Germline loops: CDR1 SEHNR, CDR2 FQNEAQ (reference sequence). The CDR3 runs to 14 residues. The CDR3 spells CASTQTGQNSPLHF.